The following is a T cell receptor beta chain sequence with its context. Its cognate antigen has yet to be identified. The record has no base qualities; no much larger clone is one base away. The sample belongs to a study of early T cells in non-severe SARS-CoV-2 infection (dated by TCRdb to about 2021). General notes on the study: Because TCR sequencing was done on bulk RNA from unsorted whole blood, the alpha and beta chains could not be paired.

A case-control design nested within a healthcare worker cohort in London, UK, was used, with weekly nasopharyngeal swab PCR tests and blood sampling performed. Healthcare workers were recruited during the week of the UK lockdown, between 23 and 31 March 2020, and followed weekly for up to roughly 16 weeks. Results the study describes overall, beyond this receptor: Matching against VDJdb was skewed toward anti-spike CD8 responses, likely underestimated virus-specific expansions, and missed private and CD4 specificities.

The library was generated by 5' RACE. Sequencing instrument: NextSeq 500. The TCR library protocol attached unique molecular identifiers to individual cDNA molecules to correct for sequencing error and PCR bias. Both TCR alpha and beta chains were sequenced, and tight co-correlation was observed between alpha and beta sequence abundances in each sample. In the original analysis: V gene, J gene and CDR3 annotation of TCR sequences was performed with Decombinator V4. Expanded TCRs were defined as changing significantly between any two time points under a Poisson model with p below 0.0001. TCR abundances were normalised to the total number of TCRs sequenced per sample and were expressed as counts per million. TRAV1-2 paired with TRAJ12, TRAJ20 or TRAJ33 defined MAIT TCRs, while TRAV10 paired with TRAJ18 defined iNKT TCRs. VDJdb, accessed 1 November 2021, was searched for CMV, EBV and SARS-CoV-2 annotated TCRs, with TCRs annotated for multiple antigens excluded. TCRdb reprocessing: public reads trimmed at Q25 with fastp, clones called with MiXCR, in-frame beta chains kept. When rows share a CDR3 protein, they turn into one entry using the most common DNA and genes. It is TCRdb's table, rather than the study itself, that gives the V and J calls and clone size. The sample table holds approximately 22,000 distinct CDR3 sequences, of which 4.5% to 5% were seen once. Roughly 15% of the sample rests with the top ten.

From a lookup of the germline V gene, CDR1 and CDR2 are KGHSH and LQKENI. V loses 5 bases, J loses 5 bases, and the germline ends lie 8 bases apart. The CDR3 runs 12 amino acids, cysteine and phenylalanine included. The entry retains the CDR3 DNA only, 36 bases that are in frame from base 1. The material sequenced was whole blood. The V and J segments used are TRBV18 and TRBJ2-3; confidence is insufficient to name the D gene. The receptor comes from an adult who was a healthcare worker with PCR-confirmed SARS-CoV-2 infection or an uninfected control (not recorded which). This receptor carries the CDR3 CASSALVDTQYF. The bases are TGTGCCAGCTCAGCGCTAGTAGATACGCAGTATTTT. With the portions outside the CDR3 filled from the reference TRBV18 and TRBJ2-3 genes, the complete variable region becomes NAGVMQNPRHLVRRRGQEARLRCSPMKGHSHVYWYRQLPEEGLKFMVYLQKENIIDESGMPKERFSAEFPKEGPSILRIQQVVRGDSAAYFCASSALVDTQYFGPGTRLTVL.